These 6 T cell receptor beta chains were all obtained from the same sample, sequenced in a study of CD8 T cells in ankylosing spondylitis. Study-wide results and limits: Seven to nine highly homologous variants formed a TCR beta motif that appeared characteristic of ankylosing spondylitis blood.

Each CDR3 protein is one row after TCRdb ran MiXCR on the 5' RACE reads. The table lists roughly 700,000 distinct CDR3 sequences, under 20% of them singletons, with under 20% in the top ten. Their specific antigens are unknown. The specimen sequenced was blood, either unsorted or a sorted T cell fraction (not recorded which). These TCRs come from a male donor with ankylosing spondylitis.

The rearrangement joins TRBV27 to TRBJ1-5; unclear D gene. Germline CDR1 MNHEY, CDR2 SMNVEV (reference sequence). The CDR3 runs 13 residues. The germline V and J ends were trimmed by 8 bases and 2 bases, with 10 bases remaining between them. CDR3 DNA: TGTGCCAGCGCGAAGGAGGGCAATCAGCCCCAGCATTTT. Its protein product is CASAKEGNQPQHF.

This clonotype was seen many times. The chain combines TRBV11-2 with TRBJ2-1; D is possibly TRBD1 (5 bases). The CDR3 length is 15 residues. In germline, CDR1 is SGHAT, CDR2 FQNNGV. V was clipped by 5 bases and J by 1 base, with 12 bases between them. The CDR3, as DNA: TGTGCCAGCAGCCTAGGGGCCTATTCCTACAATGAGCAGTTCTTC. Protein sequence: CASSLGAYSYNEQFF.

CDR3 amino acids: CASSFGQPGGVSGANVLTF. CDR3 nucleotides: TGTGCCAGCAGCTTTGGGCAGCCAGGGGGCGTCTCTGGGGCCAACGTCCTGACTTTC. The rearrangement links TRBV11-1 to TRBJ2-6; 8 bases agree with TRBD1. CDR3 length: 19 residues. Germline loops: CDR1 SGHAT, CDR2 FQDESV (reference sequence). The J segment lost 0 bases and the V segment lost 3 bases, leaving 10 bases of the junction unmatched.

This clonotype was seen ten or more times. V gene TRBV5-1 combines with J gene TRBJ2-3, with 11 bases lining up with TRBD2. Germline CDR1 reads SGHRS; CDR2 reads YFSETQ. This CDR3 is built from 16 residues. J lost 1 base, V lost 4 bases, and 5 bases had no gene match. Here the CDR3 reads CASSLGLAGGTDTQYF. The CDR3 DNA sequence: TGCGCCAGCAGCCTCGGACTAGCGGGCGGCACAGATACGCAGTATTTT.

This chain joins TRBV12-3 or TRBV12-4 and TRBJ1-2, with D hard to call. The CDR3 is made up of 16 amino acids. The V and J ends lost 6 bases and 2 bases respectively, with 19 bases between them. The CDR3 DNA follows: TGTGCCAGCAGCACCGACGGAAAGTCCCTCAACTATGGCTACACCTTC. Translation gives CASSTDGKSLNYGYTF.

This clonotype was seen only a few times. The chain links TRBV2 to TRBJ1-4; tentative D call: TRBD1 (5 bases). V shed 10 bases and J shed 5 bases, with 20 bases lying between them. The CDR3 is 15 residues long. Germline assignment: CDR1 SNHLY and CDR2 FYNNEI. The CDR3 sequence is CAIKLPGLMNEKLFF. In nucleotides, the CDR3 is TGTGCCATCAAACTACCGGGACTGATGAATGAAAAACTGTTTTTT.